The present entry profiles one TCR beta chain with its context. Generated by immunoSEQ multiplex PCR, the TCRdb table keeps only in-frame clones and is missing some. The sample lists around 50,000 clones, about 91% occurring once. The source of the sample is a study of control samples from healthy donors and cancer patients. V dropped 6 bases and J dropped 6 bases, with 17 bases sitting between them. This CDR3 comprises 15 residues. Per the germline V gene, CDR1 is SGHTA and CDR2 is FQGNSA. This chain uses TRBV7-2 with TRBJ2-2; D might be TRBD2 (5 bases). Sequencing was done on a sample of PBMCs. This sequence originates from a man younger than 40 with colorectal cancer. This CDR3 is CASSHRRQEAGELFF. CDR3 DNA: TGTGCCAGCAGTCACCGGCGGCAGGAGGCCGGGGAGCTGTTTTTT.